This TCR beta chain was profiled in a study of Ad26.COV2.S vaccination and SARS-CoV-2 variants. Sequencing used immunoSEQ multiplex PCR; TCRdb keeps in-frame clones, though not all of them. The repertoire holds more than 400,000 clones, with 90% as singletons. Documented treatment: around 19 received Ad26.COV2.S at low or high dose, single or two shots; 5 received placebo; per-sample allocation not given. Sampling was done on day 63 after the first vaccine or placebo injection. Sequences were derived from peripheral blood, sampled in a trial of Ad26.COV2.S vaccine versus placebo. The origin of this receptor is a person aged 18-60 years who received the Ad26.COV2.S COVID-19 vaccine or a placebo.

This CDR3 reads CASSYSASEETQYF. DNA of the CDR3: TGTGCCAGCAGTTACTCGGCAAGCGAAGAGACCCAGTACTTC. This chain links TRBV6-2 or TRBV6-3 with TRBJ2-5, with unresolved D. The CDR3 is made up of 14 amino acids. V lost 0 bases and J 3 bases, leaving 8 bases between the germline ends. Germline V gene data show CDR1 as MNHEY and CDR2 as SVGEGT.